The 30 T cell receptor beta chains below were found in one sample sequenced in a study of PD-1 blockade in classical Hodgkin lymphoma. Every patient had relapsed following autologous stem cell transplantation, and cohorts differed in brentuximab vedotin exposure. Here immunoSEQ multiplex PCR was the method, and the copy in TCRdb shows in-frame clones only, minus some. Of approximately 65,000 clones listed, approximately 88% were seen once; the top ten hold roughly an eighth. The sample was peripheral blood mononuclear cells (PBMCs), taken at baseline. The receptors shown here come from a human donor with classical Hodgkin lymphoma.

By its share, this clone is medium-sized. The chain combines TRBV27 with TRBJ1-1; D gene uncertain. The CDR3 runs to 13 residues. V lost 1 base and J 3 bases, leaving 6 bases between the germline ends. The germline CDR1 and CDR2 sequences are MNHEY and SMNVEV (reference sequence). Here the CDR3 DNA reads TGTGCCAGCAGTTTATGGACGGACACTGAAGCTTTCTTT. Translation gives CASSLWTDTEAFF.

The genes are TRBV29-1 and TRBJ2-7, with 8 nucleotides matching TRBD1. Per the germline V gene, CDR1 is SQVTM and CDR2 is ANQGSEA. There are 13 residues in the CDR3. The J segment lost 2 bases and the V segment lost 3 bases, leaving 3 bases of the junction unmatched. The CDR3 DNA is TGCAGCGTTGAGGTGACAGGGGCCTACGAGCAGTACTTC. It specifies CSVEVTGAYEQYF.

The chain is built from TRBV11-2 and TRBJ2-4, with D uncertain. V lost 4 bases, J lost 4 bases, and 8 bases lay in between. Germline CDR1 is SGHAT and CDR2 is FQNNGV. The length of the CDR3 is 13 residues. CDR3 residues: CASSSTRKNIQYF. The CDR3 DNA is TGTGCCAGCAGCTCCACCAGAAAAAACATTCAGTACTTC.

The chain has TRBV7-9 and TRBJ1-6; possibly TRBD1 for D (5 bases). CDR3 length equals 15 residues. V was cut by 4 bases and J by 7 bases, with 14 bases left in between. CDR1 and CDR2 (germline): SEHNR, FQNEAQ (reference sequence). Here the CDR3 DNA reads TGTGCCAGCAGCTCCCACAGGTTTGGGAATTCACCCCTCCACTTT. It is translated as CASSSHRFGNSPLHF.

The chain recombines TRBV4-2 with TRBJ1-3; TRBD1 is a possible D gene (6 bases). The CDR3 totals 15 residues. V lost 4 bases, J lost 8 bases, and 18 bases lay in between. Germline V CDR1 and CDR2: LGHNA, YNFKEQ. CDR3 protein: CASSPEGETGDTIYF. The CDR3 nucleotides read TGTGCCAGCAGCCCGGAGGGGGAAACCGGTGACACCATATATTTT.

The J gene is TRBJ1-5, the V gene TRBV27; no reliable D call. The V gene lost 8 bases and the J gene lost 4 bases, with 12 bases spanning the gap. The germline gives CDR1 MNHEY, CDR2 SMNVEV (reference sequence). CDR3 length equals 13 residues. CDR3 in amino acids: CASGLRENQPQHF. The CDR3 nucleotides read TGTGCCAGCGGGCTAAGGGAGAATCAGCCCCAGCATTTT.

This chain uses TRBV27 with TRBJ1-2; D possibly corresponds to TRBD1 (5 bases). Per the germline V gene, CDR1 is MNHEY and CDR2 is SMNVEV (reference sequence). CDR3 length equals 14 residues. V lost 5 bases and J 4 bases, leaving 14 bases between the germline ends. CDR3 in amino acids: CASSLGVSTYGYTF. The CDR3 bases are TGTGCCAGCAGTCTAGGGGTGTCTACCTATGGCTACACCTTC.

V usage is TRBV7-2 and J usage is TRBJ1-2; no clear D. Trimming stripped 5 bases from V and 4 bases from J, with 14 bases between. The CDR3 is 14 amino acids. The germline V gene encodes CDR1 SGHTA and CDR2 FQGNSA. Here the CDR3 reads CASSAGRPIYGYTF. CDR3 in DNA: TGTGCCAGCAGCGCTGGACGGCCGATCTATGGCTACACCTTC.

The V call is TRBV5-5, the J call TRBJ1-2; D gene unclear. CDR1 SGHKS and CDR2 YYEKEE come from the germline V gene (reference sequence). CDR3 length equals 14 residues. The V end lost 5 bases, the J end lost 1 base, and 12 bases lay between the germline ends. CDR3 protein: CASSPLRVNYGYTF. CDR3 nucleotides: TGTGCCAGCAGTCCATTGCGCGTTAACTATGGCTACACCTTC.

This sequence joins TRBV29-1 and TRBJ2-3, with 9 nucleotides matching TRBD1. This CDR3 contains 14 residues. Germline lookup yields CDR1 SQVTM and CDR2 ANQGSEA. V trimming: 6 bases; J trimming: 1 base; junction bases outside the gene matches: 5. The CDR3 protein is CSVHRTGGTDTQYF. Written as DNA, the CDR3 is TGCAGCGTCCACCGGACAGGGGGCACAGATACGCAGTATTTT.

The chain couples TRBV9 to TRBJ2-5, with a tentative D call TRBD1 (5 bases). Trimming stripped 1 base from V and 3 bases from J, with 10 bases between. Germline lookup yields CDR1 SGDLS and CDR2 YYNGEE. This CDR3 is built from 14 residues. The CDR3 DNA reads TGTGCCAGCAGCGTACTACAGACAGAAGAGACCCAGTACTTC. Amino acids: CASSVLQTEETQYF.

The V gene is TRBV6-5, the J gene TRBJ2-7, with 8 bases that match TRBD2. This CDR3 is 15 amino acids long. Germline V lookup: CDR1 MNHEY, CDR2 SVGAGI. Trimming at V came to 2 bases and at J to 2 bases, leaving 5 bases not matched to a gene. The CDR3 spells CASSYATAGAYEQYF. The CDR3 DNA is TGTGCCAGCAGTTACGCTACAGCGGGGGCCTACGAGCAGTACTTC.

The chain is built from TRBV30 and TRBJ1-5; tentatively, D is TRBD1 (5 bases). Trimming took 0 bases from V and 2 from J, leaving 11 bases between them. CDR1 is GTSNPN and CDR2 is SVGIG in the germline V gene (reference sequence). This CDR3 spans 15 amino acids. In nucleotides, the CDR3 is TGTGCCTGGAGTGTACTGGGGGGGGGCAATCAGCCCCAGCATTTT. Translating gives CAWSVLGGGNQPQHF.

CDR3 in DNA: TGTGCCAGCAGTTTGATGGGGGCCACAGATACGCAGTATTTT. This gives the protein CASSLMGATDTQYF. The chain uses TRBV27 and TRBJ2-3; D is possibly TRBD1 (6 bases). CDR1 MNHEY and CDR2 SMNVEV come from the germline V gene (reference sequence). Trimming removed 3 bases from V and 2 bases from J, with 9 bases in between. The CDR3 runs to 14 residues.

The V gene is TRBV28, the J gene TRBJ1-1, with D unclear. Trimming cost V 0 bases and J 8 bases, with 7 bases left between them. The germline V gene encodes CDR1 MDHEN and CDR2 SYDVKM. The CDR3 extends over 12 amino acids. The CDR3 sequence: CASSLWGAEAFF. CDR3 bases: TGTGCCAGCAGTTTATGGGGAGCCGAAGCTTTCTTT.

V is TRBV18 and J is TRBJ2-5, with D possibly matching TRBD2 (5 bases). V was trimmed by 0 bases and J by 5 bases, leaving 10 bases between them. CDR1 is KGHSH and CDR2 is LQKENI in the germline V gene. The CDR3 is 14 residues long. The CDR3 protein is CASSPPAGGETQYF. In DNA form, the CDR3 reads TGTGCCAGCTCACCACCTGCAGGAGGCGAGACCCAGTACTTC. Based on the CDR3 plus reference TRBV18 and TRBJ2-5, the full variable domain is NAGVMQNPRHLVRRRGQEARLRCSPMKGHSHVYWYRQLPEEGLKFMVYLQKENIIDESGMPKERFSAEFPKEGPSILRIQQVVRGDSAAYFCASSPPAGGETQYFGPGTRLLVL.

The genes are TRBV10-3 and TRBJ1-3; D remains unclear. There are 15 residues in the CDR3. Germline V gene sequence: CDR1 ENHRY, CDR2 SYGVKD. V was shortened by 8 bases and J by 0 bases, with 14 bases between the two germline ends. The CDR3 DNA reads as TGTGCCATCGAGAACAGCTCACCCTCTGGAAACACCATATATTTT. This encodes CAIENSSPSGNTIYF.

The chain combines TRBV7-2 with TRBJ2-7; TRBD2 might be the D (5 bases). Germline CDR1 is SGHTA and CDR2 is FQGNSA. The CDR3 is 14 residues long. Trimming left V 0 bases short and J 3 bases short, with 9 bases between. The CDR3 protein is CASSLAWEFYEQYF. CDR3 in DNA: TGTGCCAGCAGCTTAGCATGGGAGTTCTACGAGCAGTACTTC.

The chain carries TRBV5-6 and TRBJ1-2; a weak D match, TRBD1 (5 bases). The CDR3 length is 12 residues. Trimming stripped 2 bases from V and 6 bases from J, with 8 bases between. Germline V CDR1 and CDR2: SGHDT, YYEEEE. CDR3 amino acids: CASSFLGDGYTF. DNA for the CDR3: TGTGCCAGCAGCTTTTTAGGGGATGGCTACACCTTC.

The CDR3 DNA sequence: TGTGCCAGCAGGAAGAGACAGGGATCCCAAGATCCAGGAAACACCATATATTTT. Its translation: CASRKRQGSQDPGNTIYF. The chain recombines TRBV27 with TRBJ1-3, with TRBD1 matching over 7 bases. The CDR3 has 18 residues. CDR1 MNHEY and CDR2 SMNVEV come from the germline V gene (reference sequence). Trimming at V came to 6 bases and at J to 4 bases, leaving 18 bases not matched to a gene.

This clone was recorded only once. This sequence joins TRBV5-1 and TRBJ1-1; D uncertain. CDR3 size: 15 residues. CDR1 is SGHRS and CDR2 is YFSETQ in the germline V gene. V lost 3 bases to trimming and J lost 1 base, with 13 bases between them. CDR3 in DNA: TGCGCCAGCAGCTCATTGACGGACCAGAACACTGAAGCTTTCTTT. Its protein is CASSSLTDQNTEAFF. Complete variable domain (other parts from reference TRBV5-1 and TRBJ1-1): KAGVTQTPRYLIKTRGQQVTLSCSPISGHRSVSWYQQTPGQGLQFLFEYFSETQRNKGNFPGRFSGRQFSNSRSEMNVSTLELGDSALYLCASSSLTDQNTEAFFGQGTRLTVV.

The rearrangement links TRBV5-8 to TRBJ1-1; 10 nucleotides agree with TRBD1. CDR3 length: 16 residues. With V trimmed by 3 bases and J by 5 bases, 10 bases remained unmatched. Germline lookup yields CDR1 SGHTS and CDR2 YDEGEE. CDR3: CASSSDRGYLGTEAFF. The CDR3 DNA reads TGTGCCAGCAGCTCGGACAGGGGGTATTTGGGGACTGAAGCTTTCTTT.

This clone was recorded only once. This sample also contains other DNA sequences that code for the same CDR3. The V call is TRBV9, the J call TRBJ2-7; D is possibly TRBD1 or TRBD2 (5 bases each). Trimming took 4 bases from V and 0 from J, leaving 11 bases between them. The CDR3 length is 14 residues. Looked up from germline, CDR1 is SGDLS and CDR2 is YYNGEE. The CDR3 coding sequence is TGTGCCAGCAGCCGAGGGCAGGGCTCCTACGAGCAGTACTTC. As protein: CASSRGQGSYEQYF.

This chain uses TRBV5-8 with TRBJ2-7; TRBD1 aligns across 9 bases. Germline values: CDR1 SGHTS, CDR2 YDEGEE. V gave up 3 bases and J gave up 5 bases; unmatched junction bases: 9. CDR3 length equals 15 residues. The CDR3 bases are TGTGCCAGCAGCTGGCTGGACAGGGGAATTGACGAGCAGTACTTC. This sequence encodes CASSWLDRGIDEQYF.

The chain is built from TRBV25-1 and TRBJ1-2; unclear D gene. CDR1 and CDR2 from the germline V gene are MGHDK and SYGVNS. The V end was cut by 7 bases, the J end by 10 bases, with 10 bases between. The CDR3 totals 10 residues. The CDR3 is CASMIGIYTF. The CDR3 DNA reads TGTGCCAGCATGATAGGGATCTACACCTTC.

This chain connects TRBV5-1 to TRBJ1-1; D ambiguous. Germline CDR1 SGHRS, CDR2 YFSETQ. V lost 5 bases to trimming and J lost 1 base, with 15 bases between them. This CDR3 has 15 residues. DNA of the CDR3: TGCGCCAGCAGTAGCCTCCCGGGGAAGAACACTGAAGCTTTCTTT. It yields the protein CASSSLPGKNTEAFF. Based on the CDR3 plus reference TRBV5-1 and TRBJ1-1, the full variable domain is KAGVTQTPRYLIKTRGQQVTLSCSPISGHRSVSWYQQTPGQGLQFLFEYFSETQRNKGNFPGRFSGRQFSNSRSEMNVSTLELGDSALYLCASSSLPGKNTEAFFGQGTRLTVV.

The chain couples TRBV7-9 to TRBJ1-4; D may be TRBD1 (5 bases). In germline, CDR1 is SEHNR, CDR2 FQNEAQ (reference sequence). This CDR3 spans 14 amino acids. V lost 5 bases, J lost 8 bases, and 15 bases lay in between. CDR3 in amino acids: CASSPGQGIEKLFF. CDR3 nucleotide sequence: TGTGCCAGCAGCCCCGGGCAGGGAATAGAAAAACTGTTTTTT.

The J gene is TRBJ1-2, the V gene TRBV20-1; 7 bases agree with TRBD1. Germline V gene data show CDR1 as DFQATT and CDR2 as SNEGSKA (reference sequence). This CDR3 has 11 residues. V dropped 6 bases and J dropped 7; count of bases not matched to a gene: 5. The CDR3 region has the DNA TGCAGTGCAACAGGGGATGGTGGCTACACCTTC. Protein sequence: CSATGDGGYTF.

This chain uses TRBV27 with TRBJ2-7; D uncertain. V was pared by 3 bases and J by 0 bases, with 9 bases between. Germline V gives CDR1 MNHEY, CDR2 SMNVEV (reference sequence). The CDR3 is made up of 14 amino acids. In nucleotides, the CDR3 is TGTGCCAGCAGTTTTAGCTCTAGCTCCTACGAGCAGTACTTC. Encoded protein: CASSFSSSSYEQYF.

The chain is built from TRBV29-1 and TRBJ2-5, with 7 bases fitting TRBD1. The DNA end is more similar to TRBJ2-7, so the J call may be wrong. Germline CDR1 and CDR2: SQVTM and ANQGSEA. This CDR3 region has 14 residues. The CDR3 loop reads CSGATGMGSYEQYF. CDR3 coding DNA: TGCAGCGGAGCGACAGGGATGGGGTCCTACGAGCAGTACTTC.